This TCR beta chain was found in a study of T-cell reconstitution after alpha-beta-depleted transplantation in children. Using unique molecular identifiers, the investigators prepared the TCRbeta library. MiXCR, applied by TCRdb to the PCR reads, yields one record per CDR3 protein. The table has some 490,000 distinct CDR3 sequences, 9.5% to 15% seen once. Germline CDR1 MNHNS, CDR2 SASEGT. The ends were cut back, 5 bases at V and 6 bases at J, with 10 bases in the middle. The CDR3 has 13 residues. Specimen: PBMCs from the stem cell graft donor, collected from the stem cell graft. The sequence was obtained from a human donor who donated a stem cell graft to a child with combined immunodeficiency. This rearrangement joins TRBV6-1 to TRBJ1-4, with a tentative D call TRBD1 (5 bases). In nucleotides, the CDR3 is TGTGCCAGCAGTCCGACAGCTTATGAAAAACTGTTTTTT. Protein: CASSPTAYEKLFF.